These 5 T cell receptor beta chains were all obtained from the same sample, sequenced in a study of cytomegalovirus exposure and HLA in healthy donors. The PCR had 60 Vbeta and 13 Jbeta primers. The method was immunoSEQ multiplex PCR; TCRdb's version includes in-frame clones alone and lacks a portion of them. The sample holds roughly 100,000 clones, about 80% seen once. Input material: PBMCs. These receptors originate from a man in his fifties in good health and CMV-seropositive.

In its sample, this clone was seen a few times. This chain links TRBV14 with TRBJ2-5, with D tentatively TRBD1 (6 bases). The CDR3 has 16 amino acids. CDR1 is SGHDN, CDR2 FVKESK, per germline. V lost 1 base and J 7 bases, leaving 19 bases between the germline ends. CDR3 DNA: TGTGCCAGCAGCCAAGGGGGGCACTCACCTCGGGGGACCCAGTACTTC. Translation gives CASSQGGHSPRGTQYF.

The chain uses TRBV28 and TRBJ2-3, with D tentatively TRBD2 (6 bases). Germline V gene data show CDR1 as MDHEN and CDR2 as SYDVKM. This CDR3 has 17 residues. Trimming cost V 2 bases and J 2 bases, with 17 bases left between them. In nucleotides, the CDR3 is TGTGCCAGCAGTTTAGGTTTGGCGCGGGGACTCACAGATACGCAGTATTTT. Translated: CASSLGLARGLTDTQYF.

The J gene is TRBJ1-2, the V gene TRBV7-9, with D perhaps matching TRBD1 (5 bases). The germline CDR1 and CDR2 sequences are SEHNR and FQNEAQ (reference sequence). This CDR3 comprises 15 residues. Trimming shortened V by 1 base and J by 2 bases, and 11 bases separated the two germline ends. DNA for the CDR3: TGTGCCAGCAGCTTAGGGGGCCCCTCAAACTATGGCTACACCTTC. Amino acids: CASSLGGPSNYGYTF.

The V gene is TRBV23-1, the J gene TRBJ2-5; 8 bases line up with TRBD2. TRBV23-1 belongs to the ORF category, with a function that is uncertain. The trim removed 4 bases at V and 2 bases at J, leaving 18 bases unmatched. This CDR3 spans 19 amino acids. CDR3 sequence: CASSPLKLESGGRQETQYF. Written as DNA, the CDR3 is TGCGCCAGCAGTCCCCTCAAATTAGAAAGCGGGGGCCGTCAAGAGACCCAGTACTTC.

This clone was recorded a few times. The chain is built from TRBV20-1 and TRBJ1-1; D remains unclear. The CDR3 contains 11 residues. Germline-derived CDR1 and CDR2 are DFQATT and SNEGSKA (reference sequence). V lost 5 bases, J lost 2 bases, and 6 bases lay in between. The CDR3 sequence: CSAQVNTEAFF. The CDR3 DNA reads TGCAGTGCTCAGGTAAACACTGAAGCTTTCTTT.